This T cell receptor (beta chain) was captured in a study of CD8+CD57+ T cells in acquired aplastic anemia. The CDR3 runs to 17 residues. The germline V and J ends were trimmed by 1 base and 5 bases, with 20 bases remaining between them. Notes on this clonotype: What it recognizes is unknown.

Study-level findings and limits: Roughly 27 shared CD8+ CDR3s appeared highly expressed within patients' immunodominant clones. Simpson's diversity of CD8+ cells was not significantly different in patients compared with controls.

Those patients picked for sequencing had displayed CD8+CD57+ cell expansion on flow cytometry. No therapy was given to patients before blood sampling. The use of genomic DNA as template underpinned the TCR beta VDJ and CDR3 profiling. Via MiXCR, TCRdb re-called the reads, giving one row per CDR3 protein. Among roughly 200,000 distinct CDR3 sequences listed, 63% were seen once. The J gene is TRBJ1-2, the V gene TRBV12-3 or TRBV12-4, with D uncertain. Sequenced input: sorted CD4+, CD8+, or CD8+CD57+ T cells (not recorded which) from PBMCs. The TCR sequence derives from a human donor with aplastic anemia. The CDR3 DNA reads as TGTGCCAGCAGTTTAGTAGGGTCCGGGAATCCGAGGTATGGCTACACCTTC. This gives the protein CASSLVGSGNPRYGYTF.